This passage covers 25 T cell receptor beta chains from one sample sequenced in a study of blood T cell repertoires in COVID-19. TCRdb's copy holds only in-frame clones and misses some; the assay was immunoSEQ multiplex PCR. The sample has fewer than 300,000 clones, around four fifths seen once. Sequenced: peripheral blood. These receptors originate from a man at least 80 years old with acute or convalescent COVID-19.

The chain joins TRBV6-5 to TRBJ2-3; D is undetermined. The germline V gene encodes CDR1 MNHEY and CDR2 SVGAGI. Trimming removed 5 bases from V and 4 bases from J, with 16 bases in between. The CDR3 sequence is 15 residues long. The CDR3 DNA follows: TGTGCCAGCAGTCCCCTCGCGGTTGGTTCAGATACGCAGTATTTT. It translates to CASSPLAVGSDTQYF.

The rearrangement uses TRBV3-1 (or the pseudogene TRBV3-2) and TRBJ2-5; TRBD1 aligns across 10 bases. Germline assignment: CDR1 LGHDT and CDR2 YNNKEL (reference sequence). With 1 base clipped from V and 4 bases from J, the junction kept 9 bases outside the gene matches. The length of the CDR3 is 17 residues. CDR3 sequence (DNA): TGTGCCAGCAGCCAAGGTTCCGGGACAGGGGCGGCAGAGACCCAGTACTTC. As protein: CASSQGSGTGAAETQYF.

This sequence joins TRBV11-2 and TRBJ2-1; the match to TRBD1 covers 8 bases. CDR3 length equals 14 residues. Germline V gives CDR1 SGHAT, CDR2 FQNNGV. Losses at the gene ends were 2 bases for V and 7 bases for J; bases not matched to a gene: 4. The CDR3 DNA reads as TGTGCCAGCAGCTTACAGGGGGCGCGGAATGAGCAGTTCTTC. Its protein is CASSLQGARNEQFF.

This clone appeared once. The chain couples TRBV28 to TRBJ2-1, with TRBD2 identical over 7 bases. J was trimmed by 0 bases and V by 6 bases; bases with no gene match: 8. Germline CDR1 is MDHEN and CDR2 is SYDVKM. The CDR3 is 16 residues long. The DNA for the CDR3 is TGTGCCAGCAGGGGGTATAGCGGGTACTCCTACAATGAGCAGTTCTTC. Protein product: CASRGYSGYSYNEQFF.

The chain uses TRBV21-1 and TRBJ2-7; no check of the table's D call, TRBD2, against the DNA was made. TRBV21-1 is labeled a pseudogene. This CDR3 has 16 amino acids. The CDR3 sequence: CASNLEGTEDSYEQYF. DNA for the CDR3: TGTGCCAGCAACTTGGAAGGGACTGAAGACTCCTACGAGCAGTACTTC.

As to this clone: The junction departs from the called germline gene at one end, perhaps through a read error. This chain joins TRBV7-7 and TRBJ2-2; TRBD2 matches at 13 bases. CDR3 length equals 16 residues. Germline V CDR1 and CDR2: SSHAT, FNYEAQ (reference sequence). CDR3 sequence reads: CASSPGTSGVIGELFF. The CDR3 DNA reads TGTGCTAGCAGCCCCGGGACTAGCGGGGTGATCGGGGAGCTGTTTTTT.

The rearrangement uses TRBV7-3 and TRBJ2-5; TRBD1 agrees at 9 bases. The germline V gene has CDR1 SGHTA and CDR2 FQGTGA. The V and J ends lost 5 bases and 5 bases, in that order; junction bases with no gene match: 6. The length of the CDR3 is 14 residues. The CDR3, as DNA: TGTGCCAGCAGCCGACAGGGGGGATCGGAGACCCAGTACTTC. This gives the protein CASSRQGGSETQYF.

The chain joins TRBV30 to TRBJ2-1; 12 positions agree with TRBD1. V was pared by 7 bases and J by 10 bases, with 5 bases of the junction left unmatched. Germline values: CDR1 GTSNPN, CDR2 SVGIG (reference sequence). There are 12 residues in the CDR3. The CDR3: CASGQGAGEQFF. The CDR3 DNA is TGTGCCTCGGGACAGGGGGCAGGGGAGCAGTTCTTC. Based on the CDR3 plus reference TRBV30 and TRBJ2-1, the full variable domain is SQTIHQWPATLVQPVGSPLSLECTVEGTSNPNLYWYRQAAGRGLQLLFYSVGIGQISSEVPQNLSASRPQDRQFILSSKKLLLSDSGFYLCASGQGAGEQFFGPGTRLTVL.

This clone came up many times. V usage is TRBV2 and J usage is TRBJ1-5; D not certain. The germline gives CDR1 SNHLY, CDR2 FYNNEI. V lost 0 bases and J 7 bases, leaving 13 bases between the germline ends. The CDR3 covers 15 residues. CDR3 DNA: TGTGCCAGCAGTGAAGCGCAGAGGGCCGGGCAGCCCCAGCATTTT. Translated: CASSEAQRAGQPQHF.

This clone appeared a single time. This sequence joins TRBV6-5 and TRBJ2-3, with 8 bases that match TRBD1. The V segment lost 6 bases and the J segment 5 bases; nucleotides outside the gene matches: 7. The CDR3 consists of 14 residues. Germline CDR1 is MNHEY and CDR2 is SVGAGI. CDR3: CASRPDREIDTQYF. CDR3 sequence (DNA): TGTGCCAGCAGACCGGACAGGGAAATAGATACGCAGTATTTT.

The chain combines TRBV7-9 with TRBJ2-5, with D unclear. The CDR3 is 14 residues long. CDR1 is SEHNR and CDR2 is FQNEAQ in the germline V gene (reference sequence). V dropped 3 bases and J dropped 2 bases, with 10 bases sitting between them. The CDR3 region has the DNA TGTGCCAGCAGCTTTGGGCCGCAACAAGAGACCCAGTACTTC. Its translation: CASSFGPQQETQYF.

The chain joins TRBV5-5 to TRBJ2-7; D is unresolved. This CDR3 has 14 amino acids. V was trimmed by 4 bases and J by 2 bases, leaving 13 bases between them. Germline values: CDR1 SGHKS, CDR2 YYEKEE (reference sequence). The CDR3 loop is CASSADVRTYEQYF. CDR3 nucleotides: TGTGCCAGCAGCGCGGATGTTAGGACCTACGAGCAGTACTTC.

V usage is TRBV5-8 and J usage is TRBJ2-7; 13 nucleotides agree with TRBD2. Germline trimming cut 4 bases from V and 4 bases from J; bases unmatched to any gene: 8. Germline V lookup: CDR1 SGHTS, CDR2 YDEGEE. The CDR3 is 16 residues long. For the CDR3, the DNA is TGTGCCAGCAGCCGCTTGGGACTAGCGGGATCTTACGAGCAGTACTTC. This translates into CASSRLGLAGSYEQYF.

The V and J genes are TRBV7-2 and TRBJ1-5, with D maybe TRBD1 (5 bases). The CDR3 length is 15 residues. V gave up 1 base and J gave up 5 bases, with 12 bases separating them. Germline CDR1 and CDR2: SGHTA and FQGNSA. CDR3 sequence (DNA): TGTGCCAGCAGCTTAGTGTCAGGGTGGGATCAGCCCCAGCATTTT. Translation gives CASSLVSGWDQPQHF.

The J gene is TRBJ2-1, the V gene TRBV7-2; 8 bases are shared with TRBD1. V was pared by 5 bases and J by 4 bases, with 7 bases of the junction left unmatched. From germline, CDR1 is SGHTA and CDR2 FQGNSA. The CDR3 extends over 15 amino acids. CDR3 bases: TGTGCCAGCAGCCCAGGACAGGGCCCTTACAATGAGCAGTTCTTC. Amino acids: CASSPGQGPYNEQFF.

This clone was detected once. The chain carries TRBV6-5 and TRBJ2-7, with a weak D call TRBD1 (5 bases). Germline values: CDR1 MNHEY, CDR2 SVGAGI. Trimming removed 5 bases at V and 7 bases at J, with 15 bases between. The CDR3 is made up of 13 amino acids. The CDR3 nucleotides read TGTGCCAGCAGTACAAAGGGGATCGGGGAGCAGTACTTC. Translation: CASSTKGIGEQYF.

The CDR3 sequence: CASSYGSTNEKLFF. The CDR3 DNA reads TGCGCCAGCAGCTACGGGTCAACTAATGAAAAACTGTTTTTT. The gene calls are TRBV5-1 and TRBJ1-4; D is uncertain. V was shortened by 3 bases and J by 0 bases, with 6 bases between the two germline ends. This CDR3 has 14 residues. The germline gives CDR1 SGHRS, CDR2 YFSETQ.

The chain joins TRBV5-6 to TRBJ2-1; 13 positions match TRBD2. The J segment lost 0 bases and the V segment lost 4 bases, leaving 4 bases of the junction unmatched. The CDR3 covers 17 residues. Germline values: CDR1 SGHDT, CDR2 YYEEEE. The CDR3 is CASSPGLAGSSYNEQFF. CDR3 DNA: TGTGCCAGCAGCCCGGGACTAGCGGGGAGCTCCTACAATGAGCAGTTCTTC.

The chain uses TRBV11-3 and TRBJ2-2; 9 nucleotides agree with TRBD1. The CDR3 loop spans 17 amino acids. The germline gives CDR1 SGHNT, CDR2 YENEEA. With 6 bases clipped from V and 1 base from J, the junction kept 9 bases outside the gene matches. In nucleotides, the CDR3 is TGTGCCAGCAGTTCCCTCCGGGGACAGGGGAACACCGGGGAGCTGTTTTTT. Translated: CASSSLRGQGNTGELFF.

The CDR3 sequence is CASSQDPGVGTGELFF. DNA of the CDR3: TGCGCCAGCAGCCAAGATCCGGGAGTGGGAACCGGGGAGCTGTTTTTT. The rearrangement joins TRBV4-1 to TRBJ2-2, with D perhaps TRBD2 (6 bases). CDR1 and CDR2 from the germline V gene are MGHRA and YSYEKL. V shed 0 bases and J shed 5 bases, with 13 bases lying between them. CDR3 length: 16 residues.

V and J are TRBV2 and TRBJ2-2; TRBD1 aligns across 8 bases. There are 15 residues in the CDR3. Germline V gene lookup returns CDR1 SNHLY and CDR2 FYNNEI. With V trimmed by 3 bases and J by 4 bases, 4 bases remained unmatched. The CDR3 loop is CASSDRTGGTGELFF. The DNA of the CDR3 is TGTGCCAGCAGTGACCGTACAGGGGGCACCGGGGAGCTGTTTTTT.

V is TRBV2 and J is TRBJ2-5; TRBD1 aligns across 10 bases. This CDR3 is built from 15 residues. From germline, CDR1 is SNHLY and CDR2 FYNNEI. V trimming: 6 bases; J trimming: 4 bases; junction bases outside the gene matches: 8. The CDR3 nucleotides are TGTGCCAGCAGCCCCCAGACAGGGGGCCGAGAGACCCAGTACTTC. Translating gives CASSPQTGGRETQYF.

The table lists this clone with a few counts. J is TRBJ1-6 and V is TRBV2; perhaps TRBD1 as D (6 bases). The germline CDR1 and CDR2 sequences are SNHLY and FYNNEI. The CDR3 sequence is 14 residues long. With 5 bases removed from V and 8 bases from J, the gap between germline ends came to 13 bases. CDR3 region: CASSIRDTDSPLHF. CDR3 sequence (DNA): TGTGCCAGCAGTATACGGGACACCGATTCACCCCTCCACTTT. The whole variable domain, remainder taken from reference TRBV2 and TRBJ1-6, is EPEVTQTPSHQVTQMGQEVILRCVPISNHLYFYWYRQILGQKVEFLVSFYNNEISEKSEIFDDQFSVERPDGSNFTLKIRSTKLEDSAMYFCASSIRDTDSPLHFGNGTRLTVT.

The V gene is TRBV5-4, the J gene TRBJ2-1; a weak D match, TRBD1 (5 bases). V lost 3 bases, J lost 2 bases, and 15 bases lay in between. The V gene's germline CDR1 is SGHNT and CDR2 YYREEE (reference sequence). This CDR3 has 16 amino acids. In DNA, the CDR3 is TGTGCCAGCAGCTCGGGTACAGGAGCTACCTACAATGAGCAGTTCTTC. The encoded protein is CASSSGTGATYNEQFF.

This chain joins TRBV19 and TRBJ1-1; tentative D call: TRBD1 (6 bases). The germline V gene has CDR1 LNHDA and CDR2 SQIVND (reference sequence). This CDR3 has 13 residues. V lost 4 bases and J 5 bases, leaving 11 bases between the germline ends. The CDR3 DNA sequence: TGTGCCAGTAGTACCAACAGGGAGACTGAAGCTTTCTTT. Residues: CASSTNRETEAFF.